These 31 T cell receptor beta chains originate from one sample sequenced in a study of cytomegalovirus exposure and HLA in healthy donors (dated by TCRdb to the late 2010s). Libraries came from the immunoSEQ multiplex PCR assay. For the multiplex PCR, a mixture combining 60 forward primers for TCR Vbeta segments and 13 reverse primers for TCR Jbeta segments was used. TCRdb mirrors the immuneACCESS table, restricted to in-frame sequences. Some clones are absent from its copies; in checked studies, under half trace to an unresolved V gene, and the reason for the others is unknown. The data table for this sample lists approximately 100,000 clones. Clones ranked in the top ten supply more than 0.5% of the sample. The sample consisted of PBMCs. These receptors all come from a man in his forties or fifties in good health and CMV-seronegative.

This rearrangement joins TRBV5-1 to TRBJ2-7; D gene uncertain. This CDR3 spans 13 amino acids. In germline, CDR1 is SGHRS, CDR2 YFSETQ. V lost 2 bases and J lost 3, with 9 bases in between. The CDR3 loop is CASSFASSYEQYF. Here the CDR3 DNA reads TGCGCCAGCAGCTTCGCGTCTAGCTACGAGCAGTACTTC. Complete variable domain (other parts from reference TRBV5-1 and TRBJ2-7): KAGVTQTPRYLIKTRGQQVTLSCSPISGHRSVSWYQQTPGQGLQFLFEYFSETQRNKGNFPGRFSGRQFSNSRSEMNVSTLELGDSALYLCASSFASSYEQYFGPGTRLTVT.

This chain uses TRBV4-3 with TRBJ1-1; TRBD1 might be the D (5 bases). Per the germline V gene, CDR1 is LGHNA and CDR2 is YSLEER. Trimming left V 0 bases short and J 5 bases short, with 13 bases between. The CDR3 has 15 residues. The chain's CDR3 is CASSQDRQGGTEAFF. CDR3 DNA sequence: TGCGCCAGCAGCCAAGATCGGCAGGGAGGGACTGAAGCTTTCTTT.

The chain joins TRBV19 to TRBJ1-2; D not resolved. There are 14 residues in the CDR3. CDR1 and CDR2 from the germline V gene are LNHDA and SQIVND (reference sequence). Trimming shortened V by 3 bases and J by 2 bases, and 10 bases separated the two germline ends. CDR3 sequence: CASSIWGANYGYTF. The CDR3 region has the DNA TGTGCCAGTAGTATCTGGGGAGCAAACTATGGCTACACCTTC. Supplemented by reference TRBV19 and TRBJ1-2, the full variable domain reads DGGITQSPKYLFRKEGQNVTLSCEQNLNHDAMYWYRQDPGQGLRLIYYSQIVNDFQKGDIAEGYSVSREKKESFPLTVTSAQKNPTAFYLCASSIWGANYGYTFGSGTRLTVV.

The chain joins TRBV18 to TRBJ1-4; 8 bases match TRBD1. V shed 6 bases, J shed 8 bases, and the junction held 8 bases outside the gene matches. Germline CDR1 is KGHSH and CDR2 is LQKENI. The CDR3 consists of 14 residues. Here the CDR3 reads CASSLDRVNEKLFF. The CDR3 DNA is TGTGCCAGCTCCCTGGACAGGGTAAACGAAAAACTGTTTTTT.

The J gene is TRBJ1-2, the V gene TRBV1; the table's D call TRBD1 went unverified against the DNA. TRBV1 corresponds to a pseudogene. The CDR3 has 17 amino acids. This CDR3 reads CTSSQRITTGANYGYTF. As DNA, the CDR3 is TGCACCAGCAGCCAGAGGATAACGACAGGAGCTAACTATGGCTACACCTTC.

The genes are TRBV7-6 and TRBJ2-6; the D gene is possibly TRBD2 (7 bases). Germline V CDR1 and CDR2: SGHVS, FNYEAQ. Trimming took off 4 bases at V and 2 bases at J, with 12 bases between the two ends. The CDR3 consists of 16 residues. Here the CDR3 reads CASSSRGGTGANVLTF. CDR3 in DNA: TGTGCCAGCAGCTCGAGGGGGGGGACTGGGGCCAACGTCCTGACTTTC.

The rearrangement uses TRBV19 and TRBJ2-4; 9 bases agree with TRBD1. The CDR3 runs to 13 residues. The junction had 3 bases not matched to a gene; V was cut back by 4 bases and J by 8 bases. The germline CDR1 and CDR2 sequences are LNHDA and SQIVND (reference sequence). CDR3 coding DNA: TGTGCCAGTAGTACGGGACAGGGAGACATTCAGTACTTC. The encoded protein is CASSTGQGDIQYF.

The rearrangement uses TRBV11-2 and TRBJ1-2; D remains ambiguous. The CDR3 has 12 amino acids. Germline loops: CDR1 SGHAT, CDR2 FQNNGV. The ends were cut back, 0 bases at V and 5 bases at J, with 4 bases in the middle. CDR3 protein: CASSLDSYGYTF. CDR3 nucleotides: TGTGCCAGCAGCTTAGACTCTTATGGCTACACCTTC.

CDR3 in amino acids: CASSDNTGTPRETQYF. CDR3 sequence (DNA): TGTGCCAGCAGCGACAATACCGGGACACCACGCGAGACCCAGTACTTC. The chain recombines TRBV5-6 with TRBJ2-5; TRBD1 might be the D (6 bases). This CDR3 is built from 16 residues. Germline assignment: CDR1 SGHDT and CDR2 YYEEEE. V lost 4 bases, J lost 5 bases, and 21 bases lay in between.

The chain joins TRBV19 to TRBJ1-1; tentative D call: TRBD1 (6 bases). Germline-derived CDR1 and CDR2 are LNHDA and SQIVND (reference sequence). The CDR3 extends over 14 amino acids. Between the trimmed V and J ends, which lost 5 bases and 2 bases, there was a span of 12 bases. As DNA, the CDR3 is TGTGCCAGTAGTGTGGACAGACAAAACACTGAAGCTTTCTTT. Protein sequence: CASSVDRQNTEAFF.

The rearrangement uses TRBV2 and TRBJ1-2; no clear D. V dropped 4 bases and J dropped 6 bases, with 12 bases sitting between them. There are 13 residues in the CDR3. CDR1 is SNHLY, CDR2 FYNNEI, per germline. This CDR3 is CASSVVQVNGYTF. The CDR3 nucleotides are TGTGCCAGCAGTGTCGTCCAGGTGAATGGCTACACCTTC.

V is TRBV18 and J is TRBJ2-3; 12 bases align to TRBD2. Germline assignment: CDR1 KGHSH and CDR2 LQKENI. Trimming took 2 bases from V and 4 from J; bases not matched to a gene: 4. The CDR3 loop spans 16 amino acids. The CDR3, as DNA: TGTGCCAGCTCACCAAGACTAGCGGGAGAAGCAGATACGCAGTATTTT. Translated, it gives CASSPRLAGEADTQYF.

This sequence joins TRBV18 and TRBJ1-1; 10 bases agree with TRBD1. The CDR3 is made up of 14 amino acids. Losses at the gene ends were 4 bases for V and 5 bases for J; bases not matched to a gene: 4. CDR1 is KGHSH and CDR2 is LQKENI in the germline V gene. CDR3 sequence (DNA): TGTGCCAGCTCACGGGACAGGGGTGGAACTGAAGCTTTCTTT. This codes for CASSRDRGGTEAFF.

The V and J genes are TRBV18 and TRBJ2-1; no definite D call. The length of the CDR3 is 15 residues. V was clipped by 5 bases and J by 5 bases, with 16 bases between them. Germline CDR1 KGHSH, CDR2 LQKENI. This CDR3 is CASSEYVRGDNEQFF. The CDR3 DNA reads as TGTGCCAGCTCAGAATACGTGCGTGGAGACAATGAGCAGTTCTTC.

V is TRBV29-1 and J is TRBJ2-1; TRBD2 aligns across 8 bases. There are 19 residues in the CDR3. V gave up 0 bases and J gave up 2 bases; unmatched junction bases: 15. Germline V gene data show CDR1 as SQVTM and CDR2 as ANQGSEA. In DNA form, the CDR3 reads TGCAGCGTTGAAGATTACGGGTCGGTAGCGGGACAAACCTACAATGAGCAGTTCTTC. It codes for CSVEDYGSVAGQTYNEQFF.

The chain combines TRBV6-5 with TRBJ1-1; 9 bases match TRBD1. Looked up from germline, CDR1 is MNHEY and CDR2 is SVGAGI. There are 14 residues in the CDR3. V gave up 6 bases and J gave up 3 bases; unmatched junction bases: 5. The CDR3 nucleotides are TGTGCCAGCAGAGGGGGACAGGGCTACACTGAAGCTTTCTTT. Protein: CASRGGQGYTEAFF.

The chain has TRBV2 and TRBJ2-5; D gene uncertain. The assigned J gene may be wrong: the sequence end matches TRBJ2-7 better. The germline V gene encodes CDR1 SNHLY and CDR2 FYNNEI. The CDR3 is made up of 14 amino acids. CDR3 sequence (DNA): TGTGCCAGCAGTGAAAGCGCGTACTCCTACGAGCAGTACTTC. This gives the protein CASSESAYSYEQYF.

The chain recombines TRBV6-5 with TRBJ1-3; maybe TRBD1 (5 bases). The CDR3 spans 15 residues. Between the trimmed V and J ends, which lost 7 bases and 4 bases, there was a span of 17 bases. Germline V gene data show CDR1 as MNHEY and CDR2 as SVGAGI. CDR3 nucleotide sequence: TGTGCCAGCACTACCGCGGGGGGTTTGGGAAACACCATATATTTT. Translation gives CASTTAGGLGNTIYF.

This chain uses TRBV19 with TRBJ1-2, with D maybe TRBD1 (5 bases). Germline CDR1 reads LNHDA; CDR2 reads SQIVND (reference sequence). The ends were cut back, 10 bases at V and 3 bases at J, with 15 bases in the middle. The CDR3 runs 13 residues. Written as DNA, the CDR3 is TGTGCCACCGCCCGGGGGTTTGACTATGGCTACACCTTC. It encodes CATARGFDYGYTF. The variable domain in full, with the rest retrieved from reference TRBV19 and TRBJ1-2, is DGGITQSPKYLFRKEGQNVTLSCEQNLNHDAMYWYRQDPGQGLRLIYYSQIVNDFQKGDIAEGYSVSREKKESFPLTVTSAQKNPTAFYLCATARGFDYGYTFGSGTRLTVV.

The V and J genes are TRBV4-2 and TRBJ2-5; 8 bases align to TRBD2. Looked up from germline, CDR1 is LGHNA and CDR2 is YNFKEQ. The CDR3 runs to 15 residues. Losses at the gene ends were 1 base for V and 5 bases for J; bases not matched to a gene: 6. CDR3 sequence reads: CASSQAGGRDETQYF. CDR3 DNA sequence: TGTGCCAGCAGCCAAGCGGGGGGGAGGGATGAGACCCAGTACTTC.

The rearrangement joins TRBV9 to TRBJ2-7; the D gene is possibly TRBD2 (6 bases). Germline V lookup: CDR1 SGDLS, CDR2 YYNGEE. Trimming removed 4 bases from V and 3 bases from J, with 14 bases in between. This CDR3 has 14 amino acids. CDR3: CASSPPGVSYEQYF. The CDR3, as DNA: TGTGCCAGCAGCCCGCCGGGGGTCAGCTACGAGCAGTACTTC.

The chain links TRBV7-9 to TRBJ1-1; D is uncertain. This CDR3 has 12 residues. The V end lost 11 bases, the J end lost 7 bases, and 17 bases lay between the germline ends. CDR1 is SEHNR and CDR2 is FQNEAQ in the germline V gene (reference sequence). Here the CDR3 reads CAGRESPLEAFF. CDR3 DNA sequence: TGTGCCGGACGGGAGAGTCCTCTTGAAGCTTTCTTT.

The chain is built from TRBV5-4 and TRBJ2-7; D gene unclear. V lost 4 bases and J lost 2, with 13 bases in between. This CDR3 comprises 14 residues. Germline V CDR1 and CDR2: SGHNT, YYREEE (reference sequence). The DNA for the CDR3 is TGTGCCAGCAGCCGCTTTGGTGGCACCTACGAGCAGTACTTC. Protein sequence: CASSRFGGTYEQYF.

The chain combines TRBV27 with TRBJ1-2; a weak D match, TRBD1 (5 bases). Between the trimmed V and J ends, which lost 10 bases and 8 bases, there was a span of 17 bases. This CDR3 spans 12 amino acids. CDR1 is MNHEY, CDR2 SMNVEV, per germline (reference sequence). DNA for the CDR3: TGTGCCACCCTTAGGGAGGGGATCGGCTACACCTTC. Its protein is CATLREGIGYTF.

CDR3 region: CASNQDRGGQPQHF. The CDR3 coding sequence is TGTGCCAGTAATCAGGACAGGGGAGGACAGCCCCAGCATTTT. The chain employs TRBV19 and TRBJ1-5, with 9 bases that match TRBD1. CDR3 length: 14 residues. CDR1 and CDR2 from the germline V gene are LNHDA and SQIVND (reference sequence). V lost 7 bases, J lost 7 bases, and 8 bases stayed unmatched.

CDR3 nucleotide sequence: TGCGCCAGCAGCCAAACACTCCTAGCGGGAGTAACCTACGAGCAGTACTTC. Translated, it gives CASSQTLLAGVTYEQYF. J is TRBJ2-7 and V is TRBV5-1; 10 nucleotides align to TRBD2. The V and J ends lost 4 bases and 2 bases, in that order; junction bases with no gene match: 12. Germline-derived CDR1 and CDR2 are SGHRS and YFSETQ. The CDR3 is 17 amino acids.

The chain recombines TRBV9 with TRBJ2-1; D is ambiguous. V dropped 3 bases and J dropped 3 bases, with 4 bases sitting between them. The CDR3 has 12 residues. Germline CDR1 SGDLS, CDR2 YYNGEE. CDR3 residues: CASSALYNEQFF. CDR3 DNA: TGTGCCAGCAGCGCCCTCTACAATGAGCAGTTCTTC.

The genes are TRBV7-9 and TRBJ1-1, with 9 bases identical to TRBD1. In germline, CDR1 is SEHNR, CDR2 FQNEAQ (reference sequence). V trimming: 4 bases; J trimming: 0 bases; junction bases outside the gene matches: 6. The CDR3 is 16 residues long. CDR3 in DNA: TGTGCCAGCAGCTCTACGGGACAGGGAATGAACACTGAAGCTTTCTTT. Protein: CASSSTGQGMNTEAFF.

V is TRBV27 and J is TRBJ1-3; D unresolved. The germline V and J ends were trimmed by 6 bases and 0 bases, with 21 bases remaining between them. The CDR3 is 18 residues long. The germline V gene encodes CDR1 MNHEY and CDR2 SMNVEV (reference sequence). The CDR3 sequence is CASSESLAHHDSGNTIYF. The CDR3 nucleotides read TGTGCCAGCAGCGAATCACTAGCACACCATGACTCTGGAAACACCATATATTTT.

The chain carries TRBV18 and TRBJ2-7; the match to TRBD2 covers 13 bases. CDR1 and CDR2 from the germline V gene are KGHSH and LQKENI. This CDR3 has 18 residues. V was pared by 1 base and J by 4 bases, with 10 bases of the junction left unmatched. CDR3 protein: CASSPRPGLAGREYEQYF. The CDR3 bases are TGTGCCAGCTCACCACGACCGGGACTAGCGGGGCGGGAGTACGAGCAGTACTTC.

The V gene is TRBV29-1, the J gene TRBJ2-1; D is unresolved. The germline V gene encodes CDR1 SQVTM and CDR2 ANQGSEA. Trimming removed 4 bases from V and 0 bases from J, with 4 bases in between. This CDR3 comprises 12 residues. As DNA, the CDR3 is TGCAGCGTTGTCCGCTCCTACAATGAGCAGTTCTTC. Translating gives CSVVRSYNEQFF.